These 5 T cell receptor beta chains share one sample of origin, sequenced in a study of blood T cell repertoires in COVID-19. Here immunoSEQ multiplex PCR was the method, and the copy in TCRdb shows in-frame clones only, minus some. The sample lists approximately 670,000 clones; 85% to 90% were seen once. Sequenced input: peripheral blood. Receptors originate from a woman between 18 and 30 years old with acute or convalescent COVID-19.

This chain uses TRBV19 with TRBJ2-4, with TRBD1 matching over 8 bases. After removal of 3 bases from V and 8 bases from J, the junction contained 6 bases not matched to a gene. CDR1 LNHDA and CDR2 SQIVND come from the germline V gene (reference sequence). CDR3 size: 14 residues. CDR3 loop: CASSMWQGADIQYF. CDR3 nucleotide sequence: TGTGCCAGTAGTATGTGGCAGGGGGCAGACATTCAGTACTTC.

This chain joins TRBV7-9 and TRBJ1-1; D unclear. The CDR3 runs to 13 residues. Germline-derived CDR1 and CDR2 are SEHNR and FQNEAQ (reference sequence). V was shortened by 1 base and J by 6 bases, with 9 bases between the two germline ends. CDR3 loop: CASSLDTAAEAFF. DNA for the CDR3: TGTGCCAGCAGCTTAGACACAGCGGCTGAAGCTTTCTTT.

Note on this clone: At the DNA level, this CDR3 is encoded by other sequences in the same sample as well. The rearrangement links TRBV6-5 to TRBJ1-6, with D maybe TRBD1 (5 bases). In germline, CDR1 is MNHEY, CDR2 SVGAGI. The CDR3 runs to 13 residues. The CDR3 spells CATKGSLASPLHF. CDR3 DNA sequence: TGTGCTACGAAGGGGTCCCTTGCTTCACCCCTCCACTTT.

The rearrangement joins TRBV7-6 to TRBJ2-1; 11 bases agree with TRBD2. Germline loops: CDR1 SGHVS, CDR2 FNYEAQ. V gave up 5 bases and J gave up 8 bases; unmatched junction bases: 8. CDR3 length: 15 amino acids. CDR3 amino acids: CASSVLAGGRDEQFF. The CDR3 DNA sequence: TGTGCCAGCAGCGTCTTAGCGGGGGGGCGGGATGAGCAGTTCTTC.

This rearrangement joins TRBV9 to TRBJ2-3; TRBD2 matches 7 bases. The CDR3 is made up of 15 amino acids. V was clipped by 1 base and J by 2 bases; unmatched bases: 4. Per the germline V gene, CDR1 is SGDLS and CDR2 is YYNGEE. The CDR3, as DNA: TGTGCCAGCAGCGTAACTAGCGCCTCCACAGATACGCAGTATTTT. It specifies CASSVTSASTDTQYF.